Below, 25 T cell receptor beta chains from the same sample are listed, as sequenced in a study of long-term antiretroviral therapy in people with HIV (dated by TCRdb to between 2021 and 2024). The immunoSEQ hsTCRB v3.0 assay was used at survey level resolution to sequence the TRB variable region. The table was pulled from immuneACCESS by TCRdb, which kept in-frame rearrangements only. Such tables lose some clones; where checked, under half of the loss comes from unresolved V genes, and the rest has no known cause. The sample yields about 25,000 clones; around 86% were counted once. The ten largest clones capture about 15% of the sample. Sample: unsorted PBMCs, taken 1.2 years after starting antiretroviral therapy. The origin of the receptors is a man between 45 and 60 years old with HIV.

The chain combines TRBV4-1 with TRBJ2-7; weak D call: TRBD1 (5 bases). The CDR3 is 18 amino acids. V was cut by 0 bases and J by 9 bases, with 27 bases left in between. Germline CDR1 and CDR2: MGHRA and YSYEKL. The CDR3 here is CASSQDQGAERAFGGQYF. CDR3 bases: TGCGCCAGCAGCCAAGATCAAGGGGCGGAGAGAGCTTTCGGTGGGCAGTACTTC.

The sample holds one count of this clone. J is TRBJ1-2 and V is TRBV6-1, with TRBD1 matching 8 bases. Germline CDR1 is MNHNS and CDR2 is SASEGT. Trimming removed 2 bases from V and 0 bases from J; junction bases left unmatched: 5. The CDR3 contains 16 residues. The CDR3 reads CASSESRTGTNYGYTF. The CDR3 bases are TGTGCCAGCAGTGAATCCAGGACAGGGACTAACTATGGCTACACCTTC.

The chain couples TRBV28 to TRBJ2-1; D is perhaps TRBD2 (5 bases). There are 16 residues in the CDR3. The V end was cut by 3 bases, the J end by 3 bases, with 15 bases between. Germline CDR1 and CDR2: MDHEN and SYDVKM. The DNA of the CDR3 is TGTGCCAGCAGTTTTGAGAGCGGAACTTACTACAATGAGCAGTTCTTC. This encodes CASSFESGTYYNEQFF.

The CDR3 coding sequence is TGTGCCAGCAGTTTAAGGAACCCCTTGTATGGCTACACCTTC. Protein sequence: CASSLRNPLYGYTF. The V and J genes are TRBV27 and TRBJ1-2, with D hard to call. Germline CDR1 reads MNHEY; CDR2 reads SMNVEV (reference sequence). The CDR3 loop spans 14 amino acids. Trimming pared 2 bases from V and 5 bases from J, leaving 12 bases between.

This clone was detected once. This chain joins TRBV6-1 and TRBJ1-2; D perhaps matches TRBD1 (6 bases). From germline, CDR1 is MNHNS and CDR2 SASEGT. The V end lost 5 bases, the J end lost 6 bases, and 10 bases lay between the germline ends. The CDR3 loop spans 12 amino acids. In DNA, the CDR3 is TGTGCCAGCAGTAAACAGGGAGATGGCTACACCTTC. It encodes CASSKQGDGYTF.

This clone occurred a few times. The chain is built from TRBV7-9 and TRBJ1-2, with D unresolved. The CDR3 covers 11 residues. Germline V gene sequence: CDR1 SEHNR, CDR2 FQNEAQ (reference sequence). V was pared by 3 bases and J by 4 bases, with 3 bases between. CDR3 amino acids: CASSFSYGYTF. The CDR3 bases are TGTGCCAGCAGCTTTAGCTATGGCTACACCTTC.

The CDR3 loop is CASSPGLGNTGELFF. Written as DNA, the CDR3 is TGTGCCAGCAGCCCGGGACTAGGGAACACCGGGGAGCTGTTTTTT. The V and J genes are TRBV7-2 and TRBJ2-2, with 8 bases fitting TRBD2. This CDR3 spans 15 amino acids. Germline assignment: CDR1 SGHTA and CDR2 FQGNSA. The junction had 3 bases not matched to a gene; V was cut back by 5 bases and J by 1 base.

J is TRBJ1-1 and V is TRBV4-3, with D tentatively TRBD1 (5 bases). The V and J ends lost 1 base and 7 bases respectively, with 7 bases between them. From germline, CDR1 is LGHNA and CDR2 YSLEER. The CDR3 loop spans 12 amino acids. DNA for the CDR3: TGCGCCAGCAGCCAAGGGGGCTATGAAGCTTTCTTT. Protein product: CASSQGGYEAFF.

The chain links TRBV4-3 to TRBJ2-2; 7 bases line up with TRBD1. Germline V lookup: CDR1 LGHNA, CDR2 YSLEER. Unmatched junction bases numbered 15, after V lost 4 bases and J lost 13 bases. The CDR3 loop spans 15 amino acids. CDR3 in DNA: TGCGCCAGCAGCCTCCGCCGGGACAGACTATCGGGGCTGTTTTTT. Residues: CASSLRRDRLSGLFF.

The V call is TRBV28, the J call TRBJ2-1; 9 bases map to TRBD1. The germline V gene has CDR1 MDHEN and CDR2 SYDVKM. The CDR3 spans 15 residues. V lost 6 bases and J lost 1; bases outside the gene matches: 4. This CDR3 is CASRTGTGSYNEQFF. CDR3 bases: TGTGCCAGCAGGACCGGGACAGGGTCCTACAATGAGCAGTTCTTC.

The chain recombines TRBV6-5 with TRBJ2-7, with D possibly being TRBD2 (6 bases). Germline V gene data show CDR1 as MNHEY and CDR2 as SVGAGI. With 0 bases removed from V and 3 bases from J, the gap between germline ends came to 12 bases. The CDR3 sequence is 15 residues long. This CDR3 is CASSYSPYGGYEQYF. CDR3 nucleotide sequence: TGTGCCAGCAGTTACTCCCCTTACGGGGGCTACGAGCAGTACTTC.

The gene calls are TRBV7-2 and TRBJ2-3; no definite D call. Germline values: CDR1 SGHTA, CDR2 FQGNSA. CDR3 length: 11 residues. The ends were cut back, 8 bases at V and 2 bases at J, with 5 bases in the middle. The CDR3 coding sequence is TGTGCCAGCGCATTCACAGATACGCAGTATTTT. Its protein is CASAFTDTQYF.

V is TRBV30 and J is TRBJ1-4, with 10 bases that match TRBD1. V shed 0 bases, J shed 8 bases, and the junction held 9 bases outside the gene matches. The length of the CDR3 is 16 residues. The germline CDR1 and CDR2 sequences are GTSNPN and SVGIG (reference sequence). The chain's CDR3 is CAWSVGGGQGGEKLFF. The DNA of the CDR3 is TGTGCCTGGAGTGTCGGGGGAGGACAGGGGGGAGAAAAACTGTTTTTT.

The chain links TRBV2 to TRBJ2-5; possibly TRBD1 for D (5 bases). Trimming took 6 bases from V and 2 from J, leaving 16 bases between them. CDR3 length equals 15 residues. In germline, CDR1 is SNHLY, CDR2 FYNNEI. CDR3 amino acids: CASRDIAGDQETQYF. CDR3 nucleotides: TGTGCCAGCAGGGACATAGCCGGCGATCAAGAGACCCAGTACTTC. The whole variable domain, remainder taken from reference TRBV2 and TRBJ2-5, is EPEVTQTPSHQVTQMGQEVILRCVPISNHLYFYWYRQILGQKVEFLVSFYNNEISEKSEIFDDQFSVERPDGSNFTLKIRSTKLEDSAMYFCASRDIAGDQETQYFGPGTRLLVL.

V is TRBV29-1 and J is TRBJ1-1, with 11 nucleotides matching TRBD1. This CDR3 region has 12 residues. Trimming at V came to 6 bases and at J to 5 bases, leaving 2 bases not matched to a gene. Germline V gives CDR1 SQVTM, CDR2 ANQGSEA. The DNA for the CDR3 is TGCAGCGTGGGACAGGGGGGGACTGAAGCTTTCTTT. Translated: CSVGQGGTEAFF.

V is TRBV6-5 and J is TRBJ1-1; TRBD1 agrees at 8 bases. Germline V gene lookup returns CDR1 MNHEY and CDR2 SVGAGI. V gave up 6 bases and J gave up 6 bases; unmatched junction bases: 3. The CDR3 consists of 12 residues. CDR3 protein: CASRETGAEAFF. CDR3 bases: TGTGCCAGCAGAGAGACAGGGGCTGAAGCTTTCTTT.

The chain uses TRBV13 and TRBJ1-4; 7 bases line up with TRBD1. Germline V lookup: CDR1 PRHDT, CDR2 FYEKMQ (reference sequence). This CDR3 spans 13 amino acids. J lost 6 bases, V lost 4 bases, and 2 bases had no gene match. CDR3 in DNA: TGTGCCAGCAGCTCCGACAGGGATGAAAAACTGTTTTTT. Translating it yields CASSSDRDEKLFF.

This clone has a handful of counts. The CDR3 DNA sequence: TGTGCCAGCAGCTCTGCGGGGGGAAACACCATATATTTT. Residues: CASSSAGGNTIYF. This chain connects TRBV7-9 to TRBJ1-3; no definite D call. Trimming took off 4 bases at V and 4 bases at J, with 8 bases between the two ends. The germline V gene encodes CDR1 SEHNR and CDR2 FQNEAQ (reference sequence). This CDR3 has 13 amino acids.

The chain uses TRBV30 and TRBJ1-5; D is unclear. The V end was cut by 0 bases, the J end by 0 bases, with 12 bases between. The CDR3 length is 16 residues. Germline-derived CDR1 and CDR2 are GTSNPN and SVGIG (reference sequence). The chain's CDR3 is CAWSVMGKYSNQPQHF. As DNA, the CDR3 is TGTGCCTGGAGTGTAATGGGAAAGTATAGCAATCAGCCCCAGCATTTT.

This chain connects TRBV27 to TRBJ2-7, with TRBD1 as a possible D gene (5 bases). The CDR3 is 15 amino acids. V was cut by 3 bases and J by 5 bases, with 17 bases left in between. CDR1 is MNHEY and CDR2 is SMNVEV in the germline V gene (reference sequence). The CDR3 DNA reads TGTGCCAGCAGTTTTAGGCAGCAAGGGGCGGACGAGCAGTACTTC. Encoded protein: CASSFRQQGADEQYF.

For the CDR3, the DNA is TGTGCCAGCAGCCCGTCCAGGGCCCTGGATGAAAAACTGTTTTTT. This translates into CASSPSRALDEKLFF. The rearrangement links TRBV7-8 to TRBJ1-4; TRBD1 is a possible D gene (5 bases). V gave up 5 bases and J gave up 6 bases, with 16 bases separating them. The germline V gene has CDR1 SGHVS and CDR2 FQNEAQ. The CDR3 spans 15 residues.

This clone has a handful of counts. The genes are TRBV6-1 and TRBJ1-4, with D perhaps matching TRBD1 (6 bases). The length of the CDR3 is 15 residues. CDR1 and CDR2 from the germline V gene are MNHNS and SASEGT. Trimming took off 5 bases at V and 4 bases at J, with 14 bases between the two ends. CDR3 in DNA: TGTGCCAGCAGTTTCGGACAGAGCGGTAATGAAAAACTGTTTTTT. Its protein is CASSFGQSGNEKLFF.

The V and J genes are TRBV28 and TRBJ2-5; D tentatively reads TRBD1 or TRBD2 (5 bases each). The J call may be mistaken, given a closer DNA end match to TRBJ2-7. This CDR3 has 13 amino acids. Per the germline V gene, CDR1 is MDHEN and CDR2 is SYDVKM. The CDR3 nucleotides are TGTGCCAGCAGTTTGGGGGTGCACTACGAGCAGTACTTC. Protein: CASSLGVHYEQYF.

The rearrangement links TRBV4-1 to TRBJ1-1; the D gene is possibly TRBD1 (5 bases). The germline V and J ends were trimmed by 4 bases and 4 bases, with 22 bases remaining between them. Germline V CDR1 and CDR2: MGHRA, YSYEKL. The CDR3 runs to 17 residues. CDR3 bases: TGCGCCAGCAGCCCTCATCGGGGAGTGGAGGGGAGCACTGAAGCTTTCTTT. It is translated as CASSPHRGVEGSTEAFF.

The chain carries TRBV30 and TRBJ2-7; 10 nucleotides line up with TRBD1. Germline-derived CDR1 and CDR2 are GTSNPN and SVGIG (reference sequence). CDR3 length equals 15 residues. With 6 bases clipped from V and 2 bases from J, the junction kept 10 bases outside the gene matches. CDR3 bases: TGTGCCTGTAAACGTCCGGGACAGGGGACCTACGAGCAGTACTTC. Protein: CACKRPGQGTYEQYF.